This T cell receptor (beta chain) originates from a study of T-cell reconstitution after alpha-beta-depleted transplantation in children. Overall study results and limits: Several hundred expanded graft clones reportedly supplied alpha-beta T cells about two months after transplant.

This clonotype was seen more than once but under ten times. Its antigen is as yet unknown. Germline-derived CDR1 and CDR2 are LNHNV and YYDKDF (reference sequence). This CDR3 has 16 amino acids. The ends were cut back, 3 bases at V and 2 bases at J, with 15 bases in the middle. Unique molecular identifiers were incorporated into the prepared TCRbeta library. Using its own MiXCR run on the PCR reads, TCRdb lists one record per CDR3 protein. The sample holds approximately 520,000 distinct CDR3 sequences; 10% to 12% are singletons and the top ten take around 13%. The specimen was PBMCs, mostly from graft donor cells, collected 180 days after TCRalphabeta/CD19-depleted stem cell transplant. The chain joins TRBV15 to TRBJ2-3, with a weak D call TRBD2 (5 bases). The clonotype originates from a female patient aged 2-10 years who had a stem cell transplant for aplastic anemia, so the T cells may come from the graft donor. The CDR3: CATSRGPLGSTDTQYF. In DNA form, the CDR3 reads TGTGCCACCAGCAGGGGTCCACTAGGATCCACAGATACGCAGTATTTT.